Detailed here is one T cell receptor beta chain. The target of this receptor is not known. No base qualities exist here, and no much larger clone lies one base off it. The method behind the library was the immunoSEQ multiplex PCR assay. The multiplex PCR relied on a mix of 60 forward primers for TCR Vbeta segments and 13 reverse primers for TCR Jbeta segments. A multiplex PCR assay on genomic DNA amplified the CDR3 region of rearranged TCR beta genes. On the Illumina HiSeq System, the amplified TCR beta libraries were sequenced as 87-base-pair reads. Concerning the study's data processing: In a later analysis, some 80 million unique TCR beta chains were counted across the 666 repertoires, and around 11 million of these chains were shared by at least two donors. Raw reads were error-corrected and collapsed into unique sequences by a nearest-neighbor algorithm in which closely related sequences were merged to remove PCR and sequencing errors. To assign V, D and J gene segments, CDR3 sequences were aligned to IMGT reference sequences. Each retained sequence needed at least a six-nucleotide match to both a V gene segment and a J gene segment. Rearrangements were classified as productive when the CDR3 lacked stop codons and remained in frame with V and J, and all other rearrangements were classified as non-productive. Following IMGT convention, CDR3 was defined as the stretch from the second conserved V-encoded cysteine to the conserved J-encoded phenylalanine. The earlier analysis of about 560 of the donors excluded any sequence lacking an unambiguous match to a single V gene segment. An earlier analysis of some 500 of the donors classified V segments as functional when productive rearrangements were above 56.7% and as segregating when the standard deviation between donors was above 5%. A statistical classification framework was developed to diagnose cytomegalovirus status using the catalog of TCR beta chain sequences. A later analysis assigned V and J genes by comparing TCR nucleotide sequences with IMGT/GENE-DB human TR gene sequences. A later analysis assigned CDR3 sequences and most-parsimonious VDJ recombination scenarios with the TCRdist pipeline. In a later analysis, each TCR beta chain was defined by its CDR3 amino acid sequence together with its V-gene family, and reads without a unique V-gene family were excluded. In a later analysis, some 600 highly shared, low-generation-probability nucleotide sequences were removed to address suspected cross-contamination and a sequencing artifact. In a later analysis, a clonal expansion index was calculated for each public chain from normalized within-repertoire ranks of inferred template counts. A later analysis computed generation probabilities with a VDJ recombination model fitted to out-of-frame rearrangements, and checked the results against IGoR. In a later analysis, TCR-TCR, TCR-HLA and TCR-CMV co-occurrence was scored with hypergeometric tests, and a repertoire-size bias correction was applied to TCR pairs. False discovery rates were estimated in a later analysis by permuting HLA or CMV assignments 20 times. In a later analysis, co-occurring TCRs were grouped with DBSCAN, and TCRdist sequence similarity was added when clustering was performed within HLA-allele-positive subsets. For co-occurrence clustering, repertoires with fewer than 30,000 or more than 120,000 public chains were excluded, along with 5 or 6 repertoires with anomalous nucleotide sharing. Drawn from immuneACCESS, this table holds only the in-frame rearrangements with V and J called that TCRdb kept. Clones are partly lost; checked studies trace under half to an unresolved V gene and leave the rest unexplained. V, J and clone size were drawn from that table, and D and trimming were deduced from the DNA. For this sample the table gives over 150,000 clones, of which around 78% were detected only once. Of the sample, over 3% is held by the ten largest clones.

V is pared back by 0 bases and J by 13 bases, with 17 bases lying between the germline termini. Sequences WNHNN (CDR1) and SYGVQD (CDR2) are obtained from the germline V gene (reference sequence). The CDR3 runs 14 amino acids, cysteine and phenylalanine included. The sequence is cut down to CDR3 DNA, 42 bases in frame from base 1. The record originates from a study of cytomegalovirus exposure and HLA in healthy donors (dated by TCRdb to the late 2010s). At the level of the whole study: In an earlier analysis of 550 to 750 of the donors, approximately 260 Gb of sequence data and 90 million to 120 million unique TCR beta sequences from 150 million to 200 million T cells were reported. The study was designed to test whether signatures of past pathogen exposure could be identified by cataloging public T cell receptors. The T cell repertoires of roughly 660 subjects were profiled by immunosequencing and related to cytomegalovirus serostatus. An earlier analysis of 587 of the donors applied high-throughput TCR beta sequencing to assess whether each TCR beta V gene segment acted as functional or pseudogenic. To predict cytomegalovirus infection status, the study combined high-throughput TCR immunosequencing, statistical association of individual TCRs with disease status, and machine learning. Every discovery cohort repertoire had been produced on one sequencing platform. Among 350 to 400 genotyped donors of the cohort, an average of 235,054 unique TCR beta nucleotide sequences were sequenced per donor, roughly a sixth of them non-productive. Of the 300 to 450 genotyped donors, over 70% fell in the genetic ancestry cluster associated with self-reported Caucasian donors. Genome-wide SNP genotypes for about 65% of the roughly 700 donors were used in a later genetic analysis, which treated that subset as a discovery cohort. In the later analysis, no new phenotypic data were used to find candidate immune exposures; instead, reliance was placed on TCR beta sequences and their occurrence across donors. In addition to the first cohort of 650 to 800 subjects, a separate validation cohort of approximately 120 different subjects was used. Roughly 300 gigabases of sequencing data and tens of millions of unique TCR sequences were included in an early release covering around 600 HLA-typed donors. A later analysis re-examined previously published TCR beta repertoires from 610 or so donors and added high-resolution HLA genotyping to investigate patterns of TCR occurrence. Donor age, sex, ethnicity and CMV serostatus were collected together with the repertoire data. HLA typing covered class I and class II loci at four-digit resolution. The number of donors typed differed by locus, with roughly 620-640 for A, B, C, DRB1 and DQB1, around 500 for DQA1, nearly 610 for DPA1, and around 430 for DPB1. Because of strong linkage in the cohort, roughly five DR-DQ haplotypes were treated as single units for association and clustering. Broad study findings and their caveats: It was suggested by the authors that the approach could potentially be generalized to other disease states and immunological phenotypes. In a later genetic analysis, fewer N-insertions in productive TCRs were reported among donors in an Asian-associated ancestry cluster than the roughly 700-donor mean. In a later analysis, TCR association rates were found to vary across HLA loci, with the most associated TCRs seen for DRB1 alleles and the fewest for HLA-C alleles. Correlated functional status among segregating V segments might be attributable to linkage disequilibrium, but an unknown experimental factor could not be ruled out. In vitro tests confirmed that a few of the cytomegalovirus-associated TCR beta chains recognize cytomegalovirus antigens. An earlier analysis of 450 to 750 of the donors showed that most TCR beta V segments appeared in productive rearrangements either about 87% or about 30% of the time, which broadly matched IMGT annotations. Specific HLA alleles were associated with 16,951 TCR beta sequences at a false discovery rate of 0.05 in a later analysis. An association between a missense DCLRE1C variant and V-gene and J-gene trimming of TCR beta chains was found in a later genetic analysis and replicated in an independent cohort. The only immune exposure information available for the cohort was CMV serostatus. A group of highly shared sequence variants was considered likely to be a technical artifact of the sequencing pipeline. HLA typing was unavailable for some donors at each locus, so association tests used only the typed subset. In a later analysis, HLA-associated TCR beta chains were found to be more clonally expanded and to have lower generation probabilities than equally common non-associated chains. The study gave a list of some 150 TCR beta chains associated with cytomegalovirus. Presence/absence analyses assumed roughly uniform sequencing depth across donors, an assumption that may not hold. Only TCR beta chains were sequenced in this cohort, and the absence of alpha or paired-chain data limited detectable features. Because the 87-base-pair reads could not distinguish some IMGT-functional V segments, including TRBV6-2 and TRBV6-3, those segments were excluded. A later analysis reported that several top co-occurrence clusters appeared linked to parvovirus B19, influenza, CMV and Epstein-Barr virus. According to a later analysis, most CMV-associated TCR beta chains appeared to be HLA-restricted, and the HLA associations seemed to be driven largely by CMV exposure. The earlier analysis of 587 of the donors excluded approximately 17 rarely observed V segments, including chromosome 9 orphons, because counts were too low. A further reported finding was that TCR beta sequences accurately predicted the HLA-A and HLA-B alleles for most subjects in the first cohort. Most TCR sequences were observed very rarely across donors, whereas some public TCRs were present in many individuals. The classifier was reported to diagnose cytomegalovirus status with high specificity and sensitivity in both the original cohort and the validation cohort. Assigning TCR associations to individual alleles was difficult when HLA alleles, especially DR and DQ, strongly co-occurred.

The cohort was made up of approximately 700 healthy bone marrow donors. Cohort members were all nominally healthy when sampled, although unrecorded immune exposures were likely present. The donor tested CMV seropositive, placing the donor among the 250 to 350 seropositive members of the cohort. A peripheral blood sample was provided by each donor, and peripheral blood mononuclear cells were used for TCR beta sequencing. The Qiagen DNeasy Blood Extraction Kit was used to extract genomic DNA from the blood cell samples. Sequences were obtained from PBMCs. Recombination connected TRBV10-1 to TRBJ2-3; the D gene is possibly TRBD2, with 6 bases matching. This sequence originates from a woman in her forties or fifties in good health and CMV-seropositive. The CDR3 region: CASSESMSGVRKYF. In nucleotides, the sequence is TGCGCCAGCAGTGAGTCGATGTCGGGGGTCCGTAAGTATTTT.